This T cell receptor (beta chain) derives from a study of shared clonotypes between healthy human individuals. The wider study: Used for every donor were three CD4 naive, three CD4 memory, two CD8 naive and one CD8 memory plate.

Points on this clone: Its antigen is not identified.

Study-level results: It was only blood that was sampled, and tissue repertoires likely differ. The donor pool, a small one, limited the genetic and exposure-history diversity represented.

In the original analysis: ImmunoSEQ output lacked quality scores and full-length reads, limiting matched filtering. This table comes from immunoSEQ multiplex PCR, and its TCRdb copy is limited to in-frame clones, with some not included. That table furnishes V, J and clone size, whereas the DNA furnished D and trimming. The sample consists of around 2.5 million clones, 93% of them appearing once. V shed 6 bases and J 5 bases; nucleotides not matched to a gene: 8. The CDR3 extends over 15 amino acids. CDR1 is MNHEY, CDR2 SVGAGI, per germline. The chain carries TRBV6-5 and TRBJ2-1, with 9 positions matching TRBD1. The TCR sequence derives from a man younger than 30 in good health. Some clones in this sample may be carry-over from other donors' samples. The source material was naive CD4+ T cells from PBMCs. Subset: CD45RA+ positively selected. In DNA, the CDR3 is TGTGCCAGCAGCTACCGGGACAGGGCAAACAATGAGCAGTTCTTC. The encoded protein is CASSYRDRANNEQFF.